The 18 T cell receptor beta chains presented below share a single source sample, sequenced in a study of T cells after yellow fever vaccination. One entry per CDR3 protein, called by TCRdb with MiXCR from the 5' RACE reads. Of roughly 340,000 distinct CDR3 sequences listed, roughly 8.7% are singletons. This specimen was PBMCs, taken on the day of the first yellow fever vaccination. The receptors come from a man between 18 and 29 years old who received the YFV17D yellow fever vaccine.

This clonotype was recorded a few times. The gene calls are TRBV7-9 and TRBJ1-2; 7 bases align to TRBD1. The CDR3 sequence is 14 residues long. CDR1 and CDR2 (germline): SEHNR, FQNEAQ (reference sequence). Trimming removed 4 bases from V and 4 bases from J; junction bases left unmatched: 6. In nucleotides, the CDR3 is TGTGCCAGCAGCTCCGCAGCAGGGGGCTATGGCTACACCTTC. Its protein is CASSSAAGGYGYTF.

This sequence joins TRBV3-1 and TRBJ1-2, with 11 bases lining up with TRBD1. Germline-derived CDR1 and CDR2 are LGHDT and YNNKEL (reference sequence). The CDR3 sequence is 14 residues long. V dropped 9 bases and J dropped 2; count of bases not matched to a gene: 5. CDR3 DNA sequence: TGTGCCAGTGGACAGGGGGCGGGGAACTATGGCTACACCTTC. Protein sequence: CASGQGAGNYGYTF.

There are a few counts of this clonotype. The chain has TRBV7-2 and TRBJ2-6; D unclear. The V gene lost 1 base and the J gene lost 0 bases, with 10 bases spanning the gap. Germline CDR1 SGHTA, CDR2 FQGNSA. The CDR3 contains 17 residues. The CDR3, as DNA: TGTGCCAGCAGCTTAGTGTTAGCTTACTCTGGGGCCAACGTCCTGACTTTC. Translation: CASSLVLAYSGANVLTF.

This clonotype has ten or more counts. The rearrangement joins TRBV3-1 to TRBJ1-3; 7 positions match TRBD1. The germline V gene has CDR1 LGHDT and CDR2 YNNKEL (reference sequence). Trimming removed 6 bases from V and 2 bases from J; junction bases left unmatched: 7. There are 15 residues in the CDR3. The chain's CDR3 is CASSQTGHAGNTIYF. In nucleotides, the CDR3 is TGTGCCAGCAGTCAGACAGGGCATGCTGGAAACACCATATATTTT.

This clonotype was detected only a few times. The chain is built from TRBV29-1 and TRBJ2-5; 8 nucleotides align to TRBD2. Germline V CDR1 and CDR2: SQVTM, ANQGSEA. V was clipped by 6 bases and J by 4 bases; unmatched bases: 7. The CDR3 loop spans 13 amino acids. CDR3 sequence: CSVLRGAGETQYF. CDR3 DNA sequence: TGCAGCGTCCTGCGGGGGGCGGGAGAGACCCAGTACTTC.

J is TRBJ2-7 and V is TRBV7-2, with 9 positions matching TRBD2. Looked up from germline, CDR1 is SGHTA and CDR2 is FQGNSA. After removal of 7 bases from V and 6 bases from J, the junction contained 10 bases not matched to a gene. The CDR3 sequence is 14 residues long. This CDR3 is CASMVGGGAFEQYF. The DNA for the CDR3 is TGTGCCAGCATGGTCGGCGGGGGGGCCTTCGAGCAGTACTTC.

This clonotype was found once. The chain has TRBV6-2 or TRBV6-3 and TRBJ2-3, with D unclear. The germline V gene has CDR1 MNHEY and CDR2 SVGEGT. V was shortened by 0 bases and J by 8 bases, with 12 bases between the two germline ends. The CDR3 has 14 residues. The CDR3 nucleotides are TGTGCCAGCAGTTACTCGACCTTAAGGAGTACGCAGTATTTT. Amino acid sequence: CASSYSTLRSTQYF.

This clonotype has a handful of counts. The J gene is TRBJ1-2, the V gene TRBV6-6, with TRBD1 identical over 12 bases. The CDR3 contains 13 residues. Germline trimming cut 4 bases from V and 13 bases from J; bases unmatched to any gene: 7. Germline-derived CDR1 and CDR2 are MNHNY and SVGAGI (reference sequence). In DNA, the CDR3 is TGTGCCAGCAGTTCTCAGGGACAGGGGGCAGGCACCTTC. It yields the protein CASSSQGQGAGTF.

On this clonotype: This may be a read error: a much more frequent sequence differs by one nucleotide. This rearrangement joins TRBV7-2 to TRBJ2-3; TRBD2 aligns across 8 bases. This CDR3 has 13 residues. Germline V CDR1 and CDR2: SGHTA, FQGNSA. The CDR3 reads CASQAGGTDSQYF. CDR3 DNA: TGTGCCTCCCAGGCGGGGGGCACAGATTCGCAGTATTTT.

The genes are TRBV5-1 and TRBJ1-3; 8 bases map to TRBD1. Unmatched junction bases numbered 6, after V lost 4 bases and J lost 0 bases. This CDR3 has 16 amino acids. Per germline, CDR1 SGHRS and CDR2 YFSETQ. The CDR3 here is CASSGSTGGSGNTIYF. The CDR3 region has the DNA TGCGCCAGCAGCGGAAGTACAGGGGGCTCTGGAAACACCATATATTTT.

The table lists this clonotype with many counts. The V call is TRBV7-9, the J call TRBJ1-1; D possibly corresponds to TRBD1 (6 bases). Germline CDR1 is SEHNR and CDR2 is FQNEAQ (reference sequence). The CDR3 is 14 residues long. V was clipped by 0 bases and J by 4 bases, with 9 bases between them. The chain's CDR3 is CASSLARGSTEAFF. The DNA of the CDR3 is TGTGCCAGCAGCTTAGCGAGGGGGAGCACTGAAGCTTTCTTT.

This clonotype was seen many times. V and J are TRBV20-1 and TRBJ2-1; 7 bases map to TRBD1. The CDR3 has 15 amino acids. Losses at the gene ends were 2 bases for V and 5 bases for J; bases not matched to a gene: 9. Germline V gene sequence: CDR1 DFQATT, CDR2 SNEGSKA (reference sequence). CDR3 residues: CSARLLGGAHNEQFF. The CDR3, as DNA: TGCAGTGCTAGACTGTTAGGGGGCGCCCACAATGAGCAGTTCTTC.

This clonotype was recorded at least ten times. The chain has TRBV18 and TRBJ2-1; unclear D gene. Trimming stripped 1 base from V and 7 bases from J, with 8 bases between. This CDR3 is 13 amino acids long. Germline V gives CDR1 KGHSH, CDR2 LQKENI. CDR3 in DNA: TGTGCCAGCTCACCACTTCTTGAAAATGAGCAGTTCTTC. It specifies CASSPLLENEQFF.

This CDR3 reads CASHDIRQVLRANYGYTF. CDR3 DNA: TGTGCCAGCCATGATATCCGACAGGTCCTGCGTGCTAACTATGGCTACACCTTC. This rearrangement joins TRBV6-1 to TRBJ1-2; a possible D gene is TRBD1 (6 bases). The germline V and J ends were trimmed by 8 bases and 0 bases, with 25 bases remaining between them. CDR3 length: 18 residues. Looked up from germline, CDR1 is MNHNS and CDR2 is SASEGT.

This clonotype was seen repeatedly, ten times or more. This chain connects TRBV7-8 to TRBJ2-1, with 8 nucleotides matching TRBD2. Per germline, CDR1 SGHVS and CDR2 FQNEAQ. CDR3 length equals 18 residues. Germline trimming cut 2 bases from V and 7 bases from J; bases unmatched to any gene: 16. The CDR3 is CASSLTSRGLAVANEQFF. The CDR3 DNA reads TGTGCCAGCAGCTTAACTTCGCGCGGACTAGCAGTAGCAAATGAGCAGTTCTTC.

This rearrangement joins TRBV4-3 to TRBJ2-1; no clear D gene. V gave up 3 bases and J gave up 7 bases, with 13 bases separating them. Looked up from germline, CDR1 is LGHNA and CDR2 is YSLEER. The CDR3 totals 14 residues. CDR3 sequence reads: CASSHAGLGNEQFF. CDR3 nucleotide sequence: TGCGCCAGCAGCCACGCCGGATTGGGGAATGAGCAGTTCTTC.

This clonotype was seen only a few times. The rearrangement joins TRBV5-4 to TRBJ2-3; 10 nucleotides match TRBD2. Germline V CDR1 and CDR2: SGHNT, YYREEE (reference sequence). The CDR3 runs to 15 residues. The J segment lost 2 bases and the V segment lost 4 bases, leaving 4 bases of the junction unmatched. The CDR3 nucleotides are TGTGCCAGCAGCGCGGGACTAGCGTACACAGATACGCAGTATTTT. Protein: CASSAGLAYTDTQYF.

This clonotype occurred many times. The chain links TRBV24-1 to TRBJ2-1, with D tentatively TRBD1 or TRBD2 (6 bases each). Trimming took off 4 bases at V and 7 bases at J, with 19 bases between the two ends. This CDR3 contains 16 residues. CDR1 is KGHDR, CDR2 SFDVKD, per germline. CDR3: CATSERLGGPFNEQFF. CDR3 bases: TGTGCCACCAGTGAGAGGCTCGGGGGCCCGTTTAATGAGCAGTTCTTC.